A single sample is the source of the 18 T cell receptor beta chains below, sequenced in a study of T cell responses to AZD1222 COVID-19 vaccine. Clones were sequenced by immunoSEQ multiplex PCR, and TCRdb holds only the in-frame ones, with some missing. The sample consists of tens of thousands of clones, approximately 84% of them appearing once. The specimen comprised peripheral blood, sampled on day 0 of AZD1222 vaccination. These receptors all stem from an adult in good health.

The gene calls are TRBV5-4 and TRBJ2-5; TRBD1 matches 8 bases. Per germline, CDR1 SGHNT and CDR2 YYREEE (reference sequence). The CDR3 runs to 15 residues. J was trimmed by 2 bases and V by 0 bases; bases with no gene match: 3. The CDR3 region is CASSLERTGQETQYF. The DNA for the CDR3 is TGTGCCAGCAGCTTGGAAAGGACAGGGCAAGAGACCCAGTACTTC.

The V call is TRBV18, the J call TRBJ1-5; D ambiguous. The germline V and J ends were trimmed by 6 bases and 5 bases, with 11 bases remaining between them. The CDR3 is 13 residues long. Germline CDR1 reads KGHSH; CDR2 reads LQKENI. This CDR3 reads CASSPAGDQPQHF. CDR3 in DNA: TGTGCCAGCTCTCCCGCAGGTGATCAGCCCCAGCATTTT. Supplemented by reference TRBV18 and TRBJ1-5, the full variable domain reads NAGVMQNPRHLVRRRGQEARLRCSPMKGHSHVYWYRQLPEEGLKFMVYLQKENIIDESGMPKERFSAEFPKEGPSILRIQQVVRGDSAAYFCASSPAGDQPQHFGDGTRLSIL.

J is TRBJ1-2 and V is TRBV4-1; 7 bases match TRBD1. The CDR3 extends over 15 amino acids. Germline V gives CDR1 MGHRA, CDR2 YSYEKL. The V segment lost 1 base and the J segment 5 bases; nucleotides outside the gene matches: 7. The CDR3 nucleotides are TGCGCCAGCAGCCAAGGCTGGGCAGGGGGATATGGCTACACCTTC. As protein: CASSQGWAGGYGYTF.

The rearrangement links TRBV7-2 to TRBJ1-5; TRBD1 agrees at 8 bases. Trimming at V came to 5 bases and at J to 8 bases, leaving 8 bases not matched to a gene. Germline V gives CDR1 SGHTA, CDR2 FQGNSA. The CDR3 has 14 residues. The CDR3 nucleotides read TGTGCCAGCAGCAACAGGGGGGGAGAGGAGCCCCAGCATTTT. Encoded protein: CASSNRGGEEPQHF.

The rearrangement links TRBV10-3 to TRBJ2-7; the match to TRBD1 covers 7 bases. Looked up from germline, CDR1 is ENHRY and CDR2 is SYGVKD. The junction had 4 bases not matched to a gene; V was cut back by 4 bases and J by 1 base. The CDR3 has 14 amino acids. DNA of the CDR3: TGTGCCATCAGTGTGGGACAGAGATCCTACGAGCAGTACTTC. Translated, it gives CAISVGQRSYEQYF.

The chain has TRBV11-2 and TRBJ2-5; D unclear. The germline gives CDR1 SGHAT, CDR2 FQNNGV. Trimming removed 1 base at V and 5 bases at J, with 17 bases between. This CDR3 has 16 residues. The CDR3 is CASSLGSGSPQETQYF. The CDR3 nucleotides read TGTGCCAGCAGCTTAGGTTCAGGCTCCCCACAGGAGACCCAGTACTTC.

This chain connects TRBV7-2 to TRBJ1-1, with no clear D. Germline CDR1 reads SGHTA; CDR2 reads FQGNSA. The CDR3 has 14 residues. V lost 0 bases, J lost 0 bases, and 5 bases lay in between. CDR3 residues: CASSLATVNTEAFF. Here the CDR3 DNA reads TGTGCCAGCAGCTTAGCCACAGTGAACACTGAAGCTTTCTTT. The full variable domain, with the rest looked up from reference TRBV7-2 and TRBJ1-1, is GAGVSQSPSNKVTEKGKDVELRCDPISGHTALYWYRQSLGQGLEFLIYFQGNSAPDKSGLPSDRFSAERTGGSVSTLTIQRTQQEDSAVYLCASSLATVNTEAFFGQGTRLTVV.

This clone was counted between two and nine times. The rearrangement uses TRBV19 and TRBJ2-7, with D perhaps TRBD1 or TRBD2 (5 bases each). The CDR3 totals 15 residues. The V end lost 4 bases, the J end lost 3 bases, and 16 bases lay between the germline ends. The germline CDR1 and CDR2 sequences are LNHDA and SQIVND (reference sequence). CDR3 DNA: TGTGCCAGTAGTACTTCCGGGACCACGTTCTACGAGCAGTACTTC. This sequence encodes CASSTSGTTFYEQYF.

The chain combines TRBV11-3 with TRBJ2-1, with a possible D match to TRBD2 (5 bases). CDR3 length: 15 amino acids. The V end was cut by 1 base, the J end by 8 bases, with 15 bases between. CDR1 and CDR2 (germline): SGHNT, YENEEA. The chain's CDR3 is CASSLGRGYNHEQFF. CDR3 nucleotides: TGTGCCAGCAGCTTAGGGCGCGGGTATAATCATGAGCAGTTCTTC.

V is TRBV6-6 and J is TRBJ2-2; tentatively, D is TRBD1 or TRBD2 (5 bases each). Germline CDR1 reads MNHNY; CDR2 reads SVGAGI (reference sequence). The CDR3 runs to 14 residues. V was shortened by 5 bases and J by 4 bases, with 11 bases between the two germline ends. CDR3 sequence (DNA): TGTGCCAGCAGTACCCTTGGGACCACCGGGGAGCTGTTTTTT. This sequence encodes CASSTLGTTGELFF.

The chain uses TRBV7-9 and TRBJ2-3; D gene ambiguous. V was clipped by 2 bases and J by 4 bases, with 4 bases between them. CDR1 and CDR2 (germline): SEHNR, FQNEAQ (reference sequence). The CDR3 has 12 residues. CDR3 nucleotide sequence: TGTGCCAGCAGCTTAAGCGCAGATACGCAGTATTTT. Translation gives CASSLSADTQYF.

The rearrangement joins TRBV5-8 to TRBJ1-5; TRBD1 matches at 11 bases. The CDR3 has 19 residues. CDR1 and CDR2 from the germline V gene are SGHTS and YDEGEE. The junction had 13 bases not matched to a gene; V was cut back by 0 bases and J by 5 bases. The CDR3 protein is CASSLGPRDRGITYQPQHF. CDR3 in DNA: TGTGCCAGCAGCTTGGGACCCCGGGACAGGGGGATAACTTATCAGCCCCAGCATTTT.

The chain uses TRBV27 and TRBJ1-2; tentatively, D is TRBD1 (5 bases). The V end was cut by 6 bases, the J end by 8 bases, with 22 bases between. This CDR3 has 15 residues. Germline values: CDR1 MNHEY, CDR2 SMNVEV (reference sequence). The CDR3: CASRHIGAGRLGYTF. In nucleotides, the CDR3 is TGTGCCAGCAGACATATAGGGGCGGGACGCTTGGGCTACACCTTC.

The chain employs TRBV3-1 (or the pseudogene TRBV3-2) and TRBJ2-1; maybe TRBD2 (6 bases). This CDR3 is 13 amino acids long. Deletions cut 6 bases from V and 7 bases from J, with 13 bases between. Germline V gene sequence: CDR1 LGHDT, CDR2 YNNKEL (reference sequence). The DNA for the CDR3 is TGTGCCAGCAGGCGGGCTGGGGGGAATGAGCAGTTCTTC. It translates to CASRRAGGNEQFF.

The J gene is TRBJ1-4, the V gene TRBV7-2, with 7 bases lining up with TRBD1. The CDR3 contains 15 residues. Germline lookup yields CDR1 SGHTA and CDR2 FQGNSA. Unmatched junction bases numbered 11, after V lost 5 bases and J lost 8 bases. The CDR3 nucleotides read TGTGCCAGCAGCCCGAGAGGGGGCTTTAAGGAAAAACTGTTTTTT. Translation: CASSPRGGFKEKLFF.

This clone was seen only a few times. The V gene is TRBV2, the J gene TRBJ1-2; D may be TRBD1 (6 bases). CDR3 size: 12 residues. The germline V gene encodes CDR1 SNHLY and CDR2 FYNNEI. The V end lost 10 bases, the J end lost 3 bases, and 12 bases lay between the germline ends. Here the CDR3 reads CAIGGPDYGYTF. CDR3 bases: TGTGCCATTGGGGGGCCGGACTATGGCTACACCTTC.

The chain joins TRBV4-3 to TRBJ2-3, with 8 bases matching TRBD1. From germline, CDR1 is LGHNA and CDR2 YSLEER. V was clipped by 0 bases and J by 1 base; unmatched bases: 6. The CDR3 extends over 17 amino acids. The CDR3 nucleotides read TGCGCCAGCAGCCAAGATGGGGGCAGGGGGCGCACAGATACGCAGTATTTT. Residues: CASSQDGGRGRTDTQYF.

This rearrangement joins TRBV13 to TRBJ2-7; TRBD2 matches 7 bases. The germline CDR1 and CDR2 sequences are PRHDT and FYEKMQ (reference sequence). This CDR3 is built from 15 residues. V lost 2 bases to trimming and J lost 5 bases; unmatched junction nucleotides: 9. The CDR3 is CASSLRRGRTDEQYF. The CDR3 region has the DNA TGTGCCAGCAGCTTAAGGCGGGGGAGGACGGACGAGCAGTACTTC.